A selection of T cell receptor beta chains follows, all from one sample in a study of T-cell memory formation after mild COVID-19. TCRdb reanalysed the 5' RACE reads using MiXCR and keeps one entry per CDR3 protein. The table includes around 130,000 distinct CDR3 sequences, 5% to 6.5% detected once. Input material: PBMCs or a T cell subset sorted from them (not recorded which). Source of these receptors: an adult woman who had mild COVID-19 (a few samples of this study predate the infection). Cell type and time point are not known. The CDR3 runs from the conserved cysteine through the conserved F or W. D genes are given only for firm matches. Clone size is given for some rows only: seen once, a few or many times, or a class if the clone is expanded.

J | D | V | size | DNA | CDR3
TRBJ1-6 | - | TRBV5-4 | - | TGTGCCAGCAGCTTGGATTCATCAGCCGATAATTCACCCCTCCACTTT | CASSLDSSADNSPLHF
TRBJ2-3 | - | TRBV6-5 | - | TGTGCCAGCACGGACAACACAGATACGCAGTATTTT | CASTDNTDTQYF
TRBJ2-7 | - | TRBV11-2 | many | TGTGCCAGCACCCGCCAGGGGACCTCCTACGAGCAGTACTTC | CASTRQGTSYEQYF
TRBJ1-2 | - | TRBV7-9 | - | TGTGCCAGCAGTTTCAGCCTACGGGATGGTGGCTACACCTTC | CASSFSLRDGGYTF
TRBJ1-5 | - | TRBV2 | - | TGTGCCAGCAAGGGTAGCGGTCAGCCCCAGCATTTT | CASKGSGQPQHF
TRBJ2-2 | - | TRBV5-1 | medium-sized | TGCGCCAGCAGTTGGGTCACCGGGGAGCTGTTTTTT | CASSWVTGELFF
TRBJ2-2 | - | TRBV9 | - | TGTGCCAGCAGCGTACACGGGGGTAACACCGGGGAGCTGTTTTTT | CASSVHGGNTGELFF
TRBJ1-1 | - | TRBV15 | many | TGTGCCACCAGCAGAGATCCCGGGTTGGGAGCTTTCTTT | CATSRDPGLGAFF
TRBJ2-3 | TRBD2 | TRBV24-1 | few | TGTGCCACCAGTACCACTAGCGGTAGCACAGATACGCAGTATTTT | CATSTTSGSTDTQYF
TRBJ2-1 | - | TRBV21-1 | many | TGTGCCAGCAGCAAGATGCGGGGAACCTACAATGAGCAGTTCTTC | CASSKMRGTYNEQFF
TRBJ1-5 | TRBD1 | TRBV6-6 | - | TGTGCCAGCATTCCCAGGGGGCGCGGAAGCAATCAGCCCCAGCATTTT | CASIPRGRGSNQPQHF
TRBJ1-5 | - | TRBV6-1 | - | TGTGCCAGCAGTGATGGGGGTTTAGACCAGCCCCAGCATTTT | CASSDGGLDQPQHF
TRBJ1-1 | - | TRBV12-3/TRBV12-4 | - | TGTGCCAGCAGTTTAAGCCCTATGAACACTGAAGCTTTCTTT | CASSLSPMNTEAFF
TRBJ1-4 | TRBD1 | TRBV4-2 | many | TGTGCCAGCAGCCAAGGACAGGGGAGAGAAAAACTGTTTTTT | CASSQGQGREKLFF
TRBJ2-7 | - | TRBV12-3/TRBV12-4 | - | TGTGCCAGCAGAGCTGGTACCTACGAGCAGTACTTC | CASRAGTYEQYF
TRBJ2-4 | - | TRBV12-3/TRBV12-4 | once | TGTGCCAGCAGCCGTCTCGGCAACCCGAACATTCAGTACTTC | CASSRLGNPNIQYF
TRBJ1-1 | - | TRBV5-1 | many | TGCGCCAGCAGCTTGGTTACGGGCGGGACTGAAGCTTTCTTT | CASSLVTGGTEAFF
TRBJ1-5 | - | TRBV5-1 | many | TGCGCCAGCAGCTTGCAAAGCGGCGATCAGCCCCAGCATTTT | CASSLQSGDQPQHF
TRBJ2-7 | - | TRBV7-2 | few | TGTGCCAGCAGCTTAGCCGGGCCGGAACTCAACTACGAGCAGTACTTC | CASSLAGPELNYEQYF
TRBJ2-7 | TRBD1 | TRBV5-1 | - | TGCGCCAGCAGCCAACGGGACAGGGACTACGAGCAGTACTTC | CASSQRDRDYEQYF
TRBJ1-1 | - | TRBV15 | - | TGTGCCACCAGCAGAGCCGTGAACACTGAAGCTTTCTTT | CATSRAVNTEAFF
TRBJ2-3 | - | TRBV12-3/TRBV12-4 | few | TGTGCCAGCACCCCGATTGAGTCGGGAGTAGATACGCAGTATTTT | CASTPIESGVDTQYF
TRBJ1-2 | - | TRBV7-8 | - | TGTGCCAGCAGCTTAGGACGTTCAGAAAGCGGCTACACCTTC | CASSLGRSESGYTF
TRBJ2-1 | - | TRBV10-3 | many | TGTGCCAACGGCCGGGACTTCTACAATGAGCAGTTCTTC | CANGRDFYNEQFF
TRBJ2-2 | TRBD1 | TRBV24-1 | few | TGTGCCACCAGTGATTTGTGGGGACAGGGCTTGAACACCGGGGAGCTGTTTTTT | CATSDLWGQGLNTGELFF
TRBJ2-5 | - | TRBV5-1 | many | TGCGCCAGCAGCTTGGGTACAGGTTACCAAGAGACCCAGTACTTC | CASSLGTGYQETQYF
TRBJ1-4 | - | TRBV20-1 | - | TGCAGTGCTATGAGTAATAATGAAAAACTGTTTTTT | CSAMSNNEKLFF
TRBJ1-2 | - | TRBV9 | - | TGTGCCAGCAGCGTAGCAGCTAACTATGGCTACACCTTC | CASSVAANYGYTF
TRBJ2-2 | TRBD2 | TRBV29-1 | few | TGCAGCGTTCGGGCTAGCGGAGGGGGGGAGCTGTTTTTT | CSVRASGGGELFF
TRBJ2-2 | TRBD2 | TRBV7-9 | - | TGTGCCAGCAGCCCAACTAGCGGGAGACGTGGCACCGGGGAGCTGTTTTTT | CASSPTSGRRGTGELFF
TRBJ2-5 | - | TRBV5-5 | many | TGTGCCAGCAGCCCGGGGATCCAAGAGACCCAGTACTTC | CASSPGIQETQYF
TRBJ2-1 | - | TRBV5-1 | many | TGCGCCAGCAGCCTCGAGGACAGGAGGGTAGGTGAGCAGTTCTTC | CASSLEDRRVGEQFF
TRBJ2-3 | TRBD2 | TRBV5-5 | many | TGTGCCAGCAGCTCCCCAGCGGGGGGGTACACAGATACGCAGTATTTT | CASSSPAGGYTDTQYF
TRBJ2-7 | TRBD1 | TRBV4-1 | - | TGCGCCAGCAGGGACAGGGGCTACGAGCAGTACTTC | CASRDRGYEQYF
TRBJ2-1 | - | TRBV25-1 | few | TGTGCCAGCAGTACACAGGGAGAGTCTAGATGGAATGAGCAGTTCTTC | CASSTQGESRWNEQFF
TRBJ2-5 | TRBD2 | TRBV7-9 | few | TGTGCCAGCAGCCCGCCGGGACTAGCAGCTCAAGAGACCCAGTACTTC | CASSPPGLAAQETQYF
TRBJ2-2 | TRBD1 | TRBV20-1 | few | TGCAGTGCTAGAGTTGGTGGGACAGGGAACACCGGGGAGCTGTTTTTT | CSARVGGTGNTGELFF
TRBJ2-2 | - | TRBV5-1 | few | TGCGCCAGCAGCCCAAAACCGTCAGCCGGGGAGCTGTTTTTT | CASSPKPSAGELFF
TRBJ2-1 | - | TRBV6-5 | - | TGTGCCAGCAGGCTCTTCAACGGGGAGCAGTTCTTC | CASRLFNGEQFF
TRBJ2-5 | - | TRBV30 | few | TGTGCCTGGAGTATCGGGACATCTGAGACCCAGTACTTC | CAWSIGTSETQYF
TRBJ1-1 | TRBD1 | TRBV2 | - | TGTGCCAGCAGTTCCGACAGGGCCAACACTGAAGCTTTCTTT | CASSSDRANTEAFF
TRBJ1-1 | - | TRBV6-6 | many | TGTGCCAGCAGTTCCCGGGGGTCTAGCACTGAAGCTTTCTTT | CASSSRGSSTEAFF
TRBJ1-1 | - | TRBV21-1 | - | TGTGCCAGCAGCAACAAGTGGAACACTGAAGCTTTCTTT | CASSNKWNTEAFF
TRBJ2-1 | TRBD1 | TRBV4-2 | many | TGTGCCAGCAGTAACAGGGCAGGGGGTGAGCAGTTCTTC | CASSNRAGGEQFF
TRBJ2-7 | - | TRBV27 | few | TGTGCCAGCGGGGAGACGGGTTTCGGGTACGAGCAGTACTTC | CASGETGFGYEQYF
TRBJ1-5 | - | TRBV7-8 | - | TGTGCCAGCAGCTTGTCGAACAGGCCAAGGTCTCAGCATTTT | CASSLSNRPRSQHF
TRBJ2-4 | - | TRBV7-3 | few | TGTGCCAGCAGCTTCTTTCAGCCCAAAAACATTCAGTACTTC | CASSFFQPKNIQYF
TRBJ2-2 | TRBD2 | TRBV4-1 | - | TGCGCCAGCAGCCAAAGCGGGGGGGCCACCGGGGAGCTGTTTTTT | CASSQSGGATGELFF
TRBJ1-3 | - | TRBV12-3/TRBV12-4 | few | TGTGCCAGCAGTTCTGGGGTTCGCTCTGGAAACACCATATATTTT | CASSSGVRSGNTIYF
TRBJ1-1 | TRBD1 | TRBV12-3/TRBV12-4 | - | TGTGCCAGCAGTCGAAGGACAGGGGAAGCTTTCTTT | CASSRRTGEAFF
TRBJ2-1 | TRBD2 | TRBV24-1 | few | TGTGCCACCTCCTCAGGGACTAGCGGGAAAGATGAGCAGTTCTTC | CATSSGTSGKDEQFF
TRBJ1-2 | - | TRBV3-1 | - | TGTGCCAGCAGCAGACGGTGGGGGAACTATGGCTACACCTTC | CASSRRWGNYGYTF
TRBJ1-5 | - | TRBV19 | - | TGTGCCAGTAGTACAGGGTATTTTGGCAATCAGCCCCAGCATTTT | CASSTGYFGNQPQHF
TRBJ1-6 | TRBD1 | TRBV6-1 | few | TGTGCCAGCCTTGGACAGGGGGGAAATTCACCCCTCCACTTT | CASLGQGGNSPLHF
TRBJ2-7 | - | TRBV10-3 | - | TGTGCCATCAGTGAAGAGACAACCGTGGCCTACGAGCAGTACTTC | CAISEETTVAYEQYF
TRBJ2-3 | - | TRBV4-2 | many | TGTGCCAGCAGCCAAGATACAGATACGCAGTATTTT | CASSQDTDTQYF
TRBJ2-7 | - | TRBV5-1 | few | TGCGCCAGCAGCTACCAAGGCTACGAGCAGTACTTC | CASSYQGYEQYF
TRBJ2-6 | - | TRBV5-1 | - | TGCGCCAGCAGCTTGGATCCATCGGGCTCTGGGGCCAACGTCCTGACTTTC | CASSLDPSGSGANVLTF